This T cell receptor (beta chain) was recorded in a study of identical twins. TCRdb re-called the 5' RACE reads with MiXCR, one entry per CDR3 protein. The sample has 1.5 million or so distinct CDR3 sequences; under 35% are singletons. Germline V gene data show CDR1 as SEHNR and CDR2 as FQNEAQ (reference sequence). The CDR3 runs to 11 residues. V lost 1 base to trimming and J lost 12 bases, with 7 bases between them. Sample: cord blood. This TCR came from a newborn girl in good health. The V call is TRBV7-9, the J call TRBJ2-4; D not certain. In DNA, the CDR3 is TGTGCCAGCAGCTTAGAGTGGGGTCAGTACTTC. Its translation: CASSLEWGQYF.